The next 10 T cell receptor beta chains were all read from a single sample in a study of T cells after yellow fever vaccination. TCRdb redid the calling of the 5' RACE reads with MiXCR, one entry per CDR3 protein. This table has some 54,000 distinct CDR3 sequences, 6.5% to 8.5% appearing once. Material: CD8+ T cells not binding an NS4B(214-222) dextramer, sorted from PBMCs, obtained 35 to 50 days after the first yellow fever vaccination. The receptors derive from a man between 18 and 29 years old who received the YFV17D yellow fever vaccine.

This chain links TRBV7-9 with TRBJ1-1; D uncertain. V lost 1 base and J 1 base, leaving 10 bases between the germline ends. The CDR3 is made up of 15 amino acids. The V gene's germline CDR1 is SEHNR and CDR2 FQNEAQ (reference sequence). CDR3 region: CASSLVGYPNTEAFF. CDR3 sequence (DNA): TGTGCCAGCAGCTTAGTAGGCTATCCGAACACTGAAGCTTTCTTT.

This clonotype was seen a few times. The CDR3 region has the DNA TGTGCCAGCAGCAAATTAACTGCGGGACAGGGAGCAGATACGCAGTATTTT. It is translated as CASSKLTAGQGADTQYF. V gene TRBV21-1 combines with J gene TRBJ2-3; the DNA was not compared with TRBD1, the D call given in the table. TRBV21-1 is assigned pseudogene status. CDR3 length: 17 amino acids.

This clonotype occurred a few times. This rearrangement joins TRBV10-2 to TRBJ2-3, with TRBD2 matching 12 bases. V lost 3 bases to trimming and J lost 5 bases; unmatched junction nucleotides: 6. CDR3 length equals 16 residues. Germline CDR1 and CDR2: WSHSY and SAAADI. In nucleotides, the CDR3 is TGCGCCAGCAGTGAATCGACTAGCGGGGGAGTAGATACGCAGTATTTT. This codes for CASSESTSGGVDTQYF.

This clonotype appeared a few times. The chain joins TRBV10-2 to TRBJ1-3; the D is unclear. From germline, CDR1 is WSHSY and CDR2 SAAADI. The CDR3 runs 14 residues. V was cut by 0 bases and J by 4 bases, with 7 bases left in between. In DNA form, the CDR3 reads TGCGCCAGCAGTGAGTCTTACGGGGGAAACACCATATATTTT. Translated: CASSESYGGNTIYF.

At least ten counts were recorded for this clonotype. CDR3 bases: TGTGCCAGCAGCCTGTATGGCTCAACAGGGGGCCGCTCCTACGAGCAGTACGTC. Translation: CASSLYGSTGGRSYEQYV. The J gene is TRBJ2-7, the V gene TRBV6-1; TRBD1 aligns across 9 bases. V lost 6 bases, J lost 0 bases, and 15 bases stayed unmatched. Per germline, CDR1 MNHNS and CDR2 SASEGT. The CDR3 is 18 residues long.

V and J are TRBV11-1 and TRBJ1-1; TRBD1 might be the D (5 bases). The CDR3 totals 18 residues. With 4 bases removed from V and 1 base from J, the gap between germline ends came to 22 bases. The germline CDR1 and CDR2 sequences are SGHAT and FQDESV (reference sequence). CDR3: CASSSLLVGDGRNTEAFF. CDR3 sequence (DNA): TGTGCCAGCAGCTCCCTCCTAGTGGGGGACGGAAGGAACACTGAAGCTTTCTTT.

This clonotype occurred many times. The chain links TRBV7-6 to TRBJ2-1, with 9 bases matching TRBD2. The CDR3 runs 13 residues. The V and J ends lost 8 bases and 5 bases, in that order; junction bases with no gene match: 4. Germline loops: CDR1 SGHVS, CDR2 FNYEAQ. CDR3 loop: CASGRGGDNEQFF. The CDR3 DNA reads as TGTGCCAGCGGGCGGGGGGGAGACAATGAGCAGTTCTTC.

The rearrangement uses TRBV20-1 and TRBJ2-7; maybe TRBD2 (5 bases). Germline CDR1 is DFQATT and CDR2 is SNEGSKA (reference sequence). There are 13 residues in the CDR3. Deletions cut 2 bases from V and 2 bases from J, with 10 bases between. The DNA of the CDR3 is TGCAGTGCTAGAACCGGGGAAACCTACGAGCAGTACTTC. Translated, it gives CSARTGETYEQYF.

This clonotype was counted only a few times. This chain links TRBV27 with TRBJ1-6; D gene ambiguous. Germline V gives CDR1 MNHEY, CDR2 SMNVEV (reference sequence). The CDR3 is 12 residues long. V was trimmed by 3 bases and J by 9 bases, leaving 6 bases between them. The CDR3 loop is CASSFVGSPLHF. The CDR3 DNA sequence: TGTGCCAGCAGTTTTGTGGGTTCACCCCTCCACTTT.

This clonotype was counted many times. This chain uses TRBV11-2 with TRBJ2-3; D may be TRBD2 (7 bases). The CDR3 runs to 15 residues. V was clipped by 1 base and J by 4 bases, with 12 bases between them. CDR1 and CDR2 (germline): SGHAT, FQNNGV. The CDR3 DNA reads TGTGCCAGCAGCTTAGTGGGCGGGGGCGCAGATACGCAGTATTTT. It is translated as CASSLVGGGADTQYF.